This T cell receptor beta chain was sequenced for a study of T cell changes during pregnancy in multiple sclerosis. V shed 2 bases, J shed 5 bases, and the junction held 5 bases outside the gene matches. The CDR3 extends over 15 amino acids. CDR1 is SSHAT and CDR2 is FNYEAQ in the germline V gene (reference sequence). Sequencing used immunoSEQ multiplex PCR; TCRdb keeps in-frame clones, though not all of them. Of roughly 28,000 clones listed, about 92% are singletons. The sequencing here drew on CD8+ T cells from peripheral blood mononuclear cells, taken before pregnancy. The receptor was derived from a female donor with multiple sclerosis, enrolled in a pregnancy study. This chain uses TRBV7-7 with TRBJ2-2; 7 bases are a match to TRBD1. This chain's CDR3 is CASSLRGLGTGELFF. The CDR3 DNA is TGTGCCAGCAGCTTAAGGGGGCTGGGGACCGGGGAGCTGTTTTTT.